The 21 T cell receptor beta chains reported below all come from one sample, sequenced in a study of T cell responses to AZD1222 COVID-19 vaccine. Sequencing used immunoSEQ multiplex PCR; TCRdb keeps in-frame clones, though not all of them. This table holds some 150,000 clones, more than 75% found once. Specimen: peripheral blood, collected on day 0 of AZD1222 vaccination. The receptors derive from an adult in good health.

The chain employs TRBV7-2 and TRBJ2-2; D unclear. Between the trimmed V and J ends, which lost 7 bases and 4 bases, there was a span of 10 bases. The CDR3 extends over 13 amino acids. The germline V gene encodes CDR1 SGHTA and CDR2 FQGNSA. CDR3 in amino acids: CASTNRVTGELFF. CDR3 nucleotide sequence: TGTGCCAGCACCAATCGGGTCACCGGGGAGCTGTTTTTT. Together with reference TRBV7-2 and TRBJ2-2, the CDR3 gives the full variable domain: GAGVSQSPSNKVTEKGKDVELRCDPISGHTALYWYRQSLGQGLEFLIYFQGNSAPDKSGLPSDRFSAERTGGSVSTLTIQRTQQEDSAVYLCASTNRVTGELFFGEGSRLTVL.

J is TRBJ1-2 and V is TRBV11-2; 9 nucleotides match TRBD1. The CDR3 covers 17 residues. Germline assignment: CDR1 SGHAT and CDR2 FQNNGV. The V and J ends lost 1 base and 0 bases, in that order; junction bases with no gene match: 6. The CDR3 nucleotides read TGTGCCAGCAGCTTAGGGGGGGGACAGGGACCTAACTATGGCTACACCTTC. It translates to CASSLGGGQGPNYGYTF.

V gene TRBV28 combines with J gene TRBJ1-2; unclear D gene. V was pared by 7 bases and J by 5 bases, with 14 bases between. The CDR3 runs to 13 residues. Germline V CDR1 and CDR2: MDHEN, SYDVKM. CDR3 protein: CASTTRAAYGYTF. The CDR3 DNA reads TGTGCCAGCACTACCCGCGCGGCGTATGGCTACACCTTC.

The rearrangement uses TRBV29-1 and TRBJ2-2; TRBD2 is a possible D gene (5 bases). Deletions cut 5 bases from V and 0 bases from J, with 10 bases between. The CDR3 is made up of 14 amino acids. Germline V gene sequence: CDR1 SQVTM, CDR2 ANQGSEA. CDR3 sequence: CSVSTAANTGELFF. The CDR3 bases are TGCAGCGTTAGTACAGCGGCGAACACCGGGGAGCTGTTTTTT.

The gene calls are TRBV18 and TRBJ2-2; D is unclear. Germline CDR1 and CDR2: KGHSH and LQKENI. This CDR3 comprises 11 residues. Trimming cost V 3 bases and J 10 bases, with 6 bases left between them. The CDR3 DNA follows: TGTGCCAGCTCACCTCTCGAGGAGCTGTTTTTT. Translated, it gives CASSPLEELFF. Combining the CDR3 with reference TRBV18 and TRBJ2-2 gives the whole variable domain NAGVMQNPRHLVRRRGQEARLRCSPMKGHSHVYWYRQLPEEGLKFMVYLQKENIIDESGMPKERFSAEFPKEGPSILRIQQVVRGDSAAYFCASSPLEELFFGEGSRLTVL.

The chain uses TRBV6-4 and TRBJ1-6; the D is unclear. The CDR3 contains 13 residues. The germline CDR1 and CDR2 sequences are MRHNA and SNTAGT. Trimming cost V 6 bases and J 3 bases, with 6 bases left between them. CDR3 amino acids: CASRAFYNSPLHF. The CDR3 DNA reads as TGTGCCAGCAGGGCCTTCTATAATTCACCCCTCCACTTT.

This clone was seen once. The chain is built from TRBV18 and TRBJ1-3; D is uncertain. V was shortened by 2 bases and J by 4 bases, with 15 bases between the two germline ends. The CDR3 totals 16 residues. From germline, CDR1 is KGHSH and CDR2 LQKENI. The CDR3 nucleotides are TGTGCCAGCTCACCAGGGCTCGGGGTGGACGGAAACACCATATATTTT. Protein sequence: CASSPGLGVDGNTIYF. Looking up the rest from reference TRBV18 and TRBJ1-3 gives the full variable domain: NAGVMQNPRHLVRRRGQEARLRCSPMKGHSHVYWYRQLPEEGLKFMVYLQKENIIDESGMPKERFSAEFPKEGPSILRIQQVVRGDSAAYFCASSPGLGVDGNTIYFGEGSWLTVV.

J is TRBJ2-7 and V is TRBV13; the match to TRBD2 covers 7 bases. The length of the CDR3 is 16 residues. CDR1 and CDR2 (germline): PRHDT, FYEKMQ (reference sequence). With 5 bases clipped from V and 0 bases from J, the junction kept 10 bases outside the gene matches. The CDR3 coding sequence is TGTGCCAGCAGCCGCCTGGGGCGGGGGAACTCCTACGAGCAGTACTTC. The encoded protein is CASSRLGRGNSYEQYF. Drawing the rest from reference TRBV13 and TRBJ2-7, the complete variable domain is AAGVIQSPRHLIKEKRETATLKCYPIPRHDTVYWYQQGPGQDPQFLISFYEKMQSDKGSIPDRFSAQQFSDYHSELNMSSLELGDSALYFCASSRLGRGNSYEQYFGPGTRLTVT.

This clone was seen a handful of times. The chain recombines TRBV10-3 with TRBJ1-5; D remains ambiguous. Trimming cost V 11 bases and J 1 base, with 18 bases left between them. This CDR3 region has 15 residues. In germline, CDR1 is ENHRY, CDR2 SYGVKD. Here the CDR3 reads CASRAAAGSNQPQHF. The CDR3, as DNA: TGTGCCTCCCGGGCGGCCGCGGGCAGCAATCAGCCCCAGCATTTT.

This clone is a singleton in its sample. This chain joins TRBV7-9 and TRBJ2-3, with TRBD2 matching 8 bases. CDR1 and CDR2 from the germline V gene are SEHNR and FQNEAQ (reference sequence). The CDR3 loop spans 14 amino acids. The junction had 2 bases not matched to a gene; V was cut back by 2 bases and J by 4 bases. The CDR3 reads CASSLNGRADTQYF. The CDR3 region has the DNA TGTGCCAGCAGCTTAAACGGGAGGGCAGATACGCAGTATTTT.

This rearrangement joins TRBV6-5 to TRBJ1-1; 8 nucleotides align to TRBD1. With 5 bases clipped from V and 4 bases from J, the junction kept 9 bases outside the gene matches. The CDR3 extends over 15 amino acids. CDR1 and CDR2 from the germline V gene are MNHEY and SVGAGI. The chain's CDR3 is CASSTPQGAGTEAFF. In nucleotides, the CDR3 is TGTGCCAGCAGTACGCCCCAGGGGGCGGGCACTGAAGCTTTCTTT.

In nucleotides, the CDR3 is TGTGCCAGCAGTTTAAGGAAGACTGAAGCTTTCTTT. Translating gives CASSLRKTEAFF. This chain uses TRBV6-2 or TRBV6-3 with TRBJ1-1, with D uncertain. V lost 4 bases to trimming and J lost 5 bases, with 8 bases between them. CDR1 and CDR2 (germline): MNHEY, SVGEGT. This CDR3 is built from 12 residues.

CDR3 residues: CASSSLRGGDIQYF. The CDR3, as DNA: TGTGCCAGCAGCTCCCTTAGGGGTGGGGACATTCAGTACTTC. The rearrangement joins TRBV7-2 to TRBJ2-4, with D maybe TRBD1 (5 bases). V lost 4 bases, J lost 8 bases, and 15 bases lay in between. The CDR3 has 14 residues. The germline V gene encodes CDR1 SGHTA and CDR2 FQGNSA.

The chain couples TRBV6-6 to TRBJ1-5; D ambiguous. Germline CDR1 MNHNY, CDR2 SVGAGI (reference sequence). V lost 0 bases and J 0 bases, leaving 6 bases between the germline ends. CDR3 length: 15 amino acids. CDR3 nucleotide sequence: TGTGCCAGCAGTTACTCGTCAGGTAGCAATCAGCCCCAGCATTTT. It codes for CASSYSSGSNQPQHF.

The J gene is TRBJ2-3, the V gene TRBV4-2; 8 bases are shared with TRBD2. CDR1 and CDR2 from the germline V gene are LGHNA and YNFKEQ. This CDR3 has 16 amino acids. Trimming cost V 1 base and J 2 bases; bases outside gene matches: 5. The CDR3 is CASSQVSGTPTDTQYF. In nucleotides, the CDR3 is TGTGCCAGCAGCCAAGTTAGCGGGACCCCCACAGATACGCAGTATTTT.

With respect to this clone: The junction does not match germline at one end; this may be a read error. The V call is TRBV6-5, the J call TRBJ1-1; the match to TRBD1 covers 7 bases. Germline-derived CDR1 and CDR2 are MNHEY and SVGAGI. This CDR3 has 12 amino acids. CDR3 region: CAGSDRDLEAFF. The CDR3 DNA follows: TGTGCCGGCAGCGACAGGGATCTTGAAGCTTTCTTT.

The chain is built from TRBV7-2 and TRBJ1-1; D remains unclear. Per the germline V gene, CDR1 is SGHTA and CDR2 is FQGNSA. The CDR3 runs to 15 residues. Trimming removed 5 bases at V and 2 bases at J, with 15 bases between. The CDR3 loop is CASSLRTAVNTEAFF. The CDR3 region has the DNA TGTGCCAGCAGCCTGAGGACCGCCGTAAACACTGAAGCTTTCTTT. The whole variable domain, remainder taken from reference TRBV7-2 and TRBJ1-1, is GAGVSQSPSNKVTEKGKDVELRCDPISGHTALYWYRQSLGQGLEFLIYFQGNSAPDKSGLPSDRFSAERTGGSVSTLTIQRTQQEDSAVYLCASSLRTAVNTEAFFGQGTRLTVV.

The V and J genes are TRBV15 and TRBJ2-5; D remains ambiguous. CDR1 and CDR2 (germline): LNHNV, YYDKDF (reference sequence). The germline V and J ends were trimmed by 5 bases and 1 base, with 8 bases remaining between them. The CDR3 extends over 13 amino acids. CDR3 sequence (DNA): TGTGCCACCAGCCAGGACCTCCAAGAGACCCAGTACTTC. Protein: CATSQDLQETQYF.

The genes are TRBV4-1 and TRBJ1-5; a weak D match, TRBD1 (6 bases). This CDR3 contains 16 residues. V was shortened by 4 bases and J by 2 bases, with 15 bases between the two germline ends. CDR1 and CDR2 (germline): MGHRA, YSYEKL. The CDR3 reads CASSPGVQGRNQPQHF. In DNA, the CDR3 is TGCGCCAGCAGCCCCGGTGTACAGGGTCGCAATCAGCCCCAGCATTTT.

This chain connects TRBV12-3 or TRBV12-4 to TRBJ2-2, with D possibly matching TRBD2 (5 bases). V shed 6 bases and J shed 5 bases, with 10 bases lying between them. The CDR3 has 13 amino acids. The CDR3 reads CASRIRDTGELFF. Here the CDR3 DNA reads TGTGCCAGCAGAATACGGGATACCGGGGAGCTGTTTTTT.

The sample holds one count of this clone. The genes are TRBV2 and TRBJ1-2; no definite D call. V gave up 2 bases and J gave up 5 bases, with 12 bases separating them. CDR1 SNHLY and CDR2 FYNNEI come from the germline V gene. CDR3 size: 14 residues. CDR3 sequence (DNA): TGTGCCAGCAGTGAATCCCCTCGTGGATATGGCTACACCTTC. Protein: CASSESPRGYGYTF.